The 27 T cell receptor beta chains below were found in one sample sequenced in a study of blood T cell repertoires in COVID-19. The table came from immunoSEQ multiplex PCR; TCRdb's copy has only in-frame clones and leaves some out. Among over 60,000 clones listed, 90% were seen once. Sequencing used peripheral blood. The source of these receptors is a man aged 60 to 69 with acute or convalescent COVID-19.

This chain connects TRBV12-3 or TRBV12-4 to TRBJ1-1; TRBD1 matches 7 bases. This CDR3 has 12 residues. V gave up 6 bases and J gave up 9 bases; unmatched junction bases: 7. CDR3 region: CASRSGQLKAFF. The DNA for the CDR3 is TGTGCCAGCAGATCGGGACAGCTGAAAGCTTTCTTT.

The CDR3 DNA reads as TGTGCCAGCCGGCGGGCGCTTGGAAACACCATATATTTT. This translates into CASRRALGNTIYF. The V call is TRBV2, the J call TRBJ1-3; the D is unclear. The CDR3 is 13 amino acids. Germline-derived CDR1 and CDR2 are SNHLY and FYNNEI. Trimming shortened V by 8 bases and J by 3 bases, and 11 bases separated the two germline ends.

The CDR3 loop reads CASSEQTGGNEQFF. The CDR3 DNA reads as TGTGCCAGCAGTGAACAGACAGGGGGCAATGAGCAGTTCTTC. The chain has TRBV2 and TRBJ2-1; 9 bases line up with TRBD1. With 2 bases clipped from V and 6 bases from J, the junction kept 2 bases outside the gene matches. Germline V gene data show CDR1 as SNHLY and CDR2 as FYNNEI. The length of the CDR3 is 14 residues.

This clone was seen more than once but under ten times. The identical CDR3 is also encoded by other nucleotide sequences in the sample. The gene calls are TRBV7-9 and TRBJ1-3; 7 bases fit TRBD1. J was trimmed by 1 base and V by 5 bases; bases with no gene match: 2. The CDR3 has 14 residues. Germline V CDR1 and CDR2: SEHNR, FQNEAQ (reference sequence). CDR3 bases: TGTGCCAGCAGCCAGGGGGGATCTGGAAACACCATATATTTT. It yields the protein CASSQGGSGNTIYF.

This CDR3 reads CASSLADSLNTEAFF. CDR3 bases: TGTGCCAGCAGCTTAGCTGACAGCCTTAACACTGAAGCTTTCTTT. This chain connects TRBV6-5 to TRBJ1-1; D may be TRBD1 (5 bases). Trimming cost V 6 bases and J 2 bases, with 16 bases left between them. The germline CDR1 and CDR2 sequences are MNHEY and SVGAGI. The CDR3 extends over 15 amino acids.

This clone was detected only once. This chain connects TRBV29-1 to TRBJ1-2; 10 bases align to TRBD1. The CDR3 is 14 residues long. V was pared by 7 bases and J by 2 bases, with 7 bases of the junction left unmatched. CDR1 and CDR2 from the germline V gene are SQVTM and ANQGSEA. Here the CDR3 reads CSAGDRGLNYGYTF. CDR3 nucleotide sequence: TGCAGCGCCGGGGACAGGGGTCTCAACTATGGCTACACCTTC.

The genes are TRBV18 and TRBJ2-7, with TRBD1 matching over 8 bases. Unmatched junction bases numbered 2, after V lost 0 bases and J lost 1 base. Germline lookup yields CDR1 KGHSH and CDR2 LQKENI. The CDR3 loop spans 15 amino acids. The CDR3 DNA reads as TGTGCCAGCTCACCACCGCAGGGGGCGTCCTACGAGCAGTACTTC. This encodes CASSPPQGASYEQYF.

This chain connects TRBV29-1 to TRBJ1-1; 9 bases align to TRBD1. V gave up 1 base and J gave up 11 bases; unmatched junction bases: 11. The V gene's germline CDR1 is SQVTM and CDR2 ANQGSEA. The length of the CDR3 is 14 residues. CDR3 amino acids: CSVEASGTGRSAFF. In DNA, the CDR3 is TGCAGCGTTGAAGCCTCCGGGACAGGGCGGTCTGCTTTCTTT.

This clone has just one count. V and J are TRBV3-1 (or the pseudogene TRBV3-2) and TRBJ1-3; a weak D match, TRBD1 (5 bases). CDR1 and CDR2 (germline): LGHDT, YNNKEL (reference sequence). The CDR3 totals 14 residues. V shed 3 bases and J shed 0 bases, with 6 bases lying between them. The CDR3 sequence is CASSQTVSGNTIYF. In DNA, the CDR3 is TGTGCCAGCAGCCAGACAGTCTCTGGAAACACCATATATTTT.

The chain employs TRBV5-4 and TRBJ1-3; D remains ambiguous. With 1 base removed from V and 0 bases from J, the gap between germline ends came to 11 bases. This CDR3 has 16 residues. Germline V gene data show CDR1 as SGHNT and CDR2 as YYREEE (reference sequence). The CDR3 loop reads CASSLISAVSGNTIYF. The CDR3 DNA reads TGTGCCAGCAGCTTGATCTCGGCGGTCTCTGGAAACACCATATATTTT.

This clone showed up just once. V and J are TRBV5-4 and TRBJ1-6, with D hard to call. Trimming removed 0 bases from V and 7 bases from J, with 14 bases in between. The CDR3 extends over 16 amino acids. Looked up from germline, CDR1 is SGHNT and CDR2 is YYREEE (reference sequence). CDR3: CASSLGPGVLNSPLHF. CDR3 bases: TGTGCCAGCAGCTTGGGACCCGGAGTGCTAAATTCACCCCTCCACTTT.

V and J are TRBV19 and TRBJ1-6; tentative D call: TRBD1 (6 bases). Germline V gene lookup returns CDR1 LNHDA and CDR2 SQIVND (reference sequence). V lost 9 bases and J 8 bases, leaving 17 bases between the germline ends. This CDR3 region has 14 residues. CDR3 residues: CASTGPGGDSPLHF. CDR3 nucleotides: TGTGCCAGCACAGGGCCTGGTGGTGATTCACCCCTCCACTTT. Complete variable domain (other parts from reference TRBV19 and TRBJ1-6): DGGITQSPKYLFRKEGQNVTLSCEQNLNHDAMYWYRQDPGQGLRLIYYSQIVNDFQKGDIAEGYSVSREKKESFPLTVTSAQKNPTAFYLCASTGPGGDSPLHFGNGTRLTVT.

About this clone: The junction differs from germline at one of its ends, possibly a read error. The chain recombines TRBV5-1 with TRBJ2-1; D perhaps matches TRBD2 (7 bases). Per germline, CDR1 SGHRS and CDR2 YFSETQ. The CDR3 is 16 residues long. CDR3 coding DNA: TGCGCCAGCAGTAACGCCTGGGGGGGCTCCTTCAATGAGCAGTTCTTC. Encoded protein: CASSNAWGGSFNEQFF.

The CDR3 DNA reads as TGTGCCAGCAGTTATCTAGGACAGGGTGGACAGCCCCAGCATTTT. This translates into CASSYLGQGGQPQHF. The gene calls are TRBV6-6 and TRBJ1-5, with 8 bases identical to TRBD1. In germline, CDR1 is MNHNY, CDR2 SVGAGI (reference sequence). V gave up 3 bases and J gave up 7 bases; unmatched junction bases: 8. The CDR3 totals 15 residues.

This clone was counted a few times. The rearrangement joins TRBV6-5 to TRBJ1-5; TRBD1 might be the D (5 bases). The CDR3 length is 13 residues. Per the germline V gene, CDR1 is MNHEY and CDR2 is SVGAGI. Here the CDR3 reads CATAGSPNQPQHF. CDR3 DNA: TGTGCTACAGCAGGGTCCCCCAATCAGCCCCAGCATTTT.

V and J are TRBV5-6 and TRBJ2-7; weak D call: TRBD2 (5 bases). This CDR3 spans 14 amino acids. V was clipped by 3 bases and J by 0 bases, with 10 bases between them. The germline CDR1 and CDR2 sequences are SGHDT and YYEEEE. CDR3 protein: CASSSDYSSYEQYF. CDR3 nucleotides: TGTGCCAGCAGCTCCGACTATTCCTCCTACGAGCAGTACTTC.

The chain is built from TRBV9 and TRBJ1-5; D gene ambiguous. From germline, CDR1 is SGDLS and CDR2 YYNGEE. V gave up 0 bases and J gave up 4 bases, with 8 bases separating them. The CDR3 is 14 residues long. The CDR3 loop is CASSVGHGNQPQHF. As DNA, the CDR3 is TGTGCCAGCAGCGTAGGACACGGAAATCAGCCCCAGCATTTT.

This sequence joins TRBV6-5 and TRBJ2-6; 7 bases align to TRBD1. Trimming at V came to 6 bases and at J to 2 bases, leaving 4 bases not matched to a gene. Germline CDR1 MNHEY, CDR2 SVGAGI. The CDR3 loop spans 15 amino acids. In nucleotides, the CDR3 is TGTGCCAGCAGCCCAACAGGGGCTGGGGCCAACGTCCTGACTTTC. This translates into CASSPTGAGANVLTF.

V usage is TRBV6-5 and J usage is TRBJ1-6; D not certain. V shed 0 bases and J shed 10 bases, with 7 bases lying between them. Germline values: CDR1 MNHEY, CDR2 SVGAGI. This CDR3 has 13 residues. The CDR3 loop reads CASSYSIESPLHF. For the CDR3, the DNA is TGTGCCAGCAGTTACTCCATCGAGTCACCCCTCCACTTT.

The CDR3: CAWKGTGGGFGYTF. The DNA of the CDR3 is TGTGCCTGGAAAGGGACAGGGGGAGGATTTGGCTACACCTTC. The chain combines TRBV30 with TRBJ1-2; 11 bases map to TRBD1. The CDR3 length is 14 residues. V shed 4 bases, J shed 7 bases, and the junction held 8 bases outside the gene matches. The germline V gene encodes CDR1 GTSNPN and CDR2 SVGIG (reference sequence).

DNA of the CDR3: TGTGCCAGCCGGGGATCCGTTCTGGAGACCCAGTACTTC. Residues: CASRGSVLETQYF. The rearrangement joins TRBV28 to TRBJ2-5, with D possibly matching TRBD2 (5 bases). The CDR3 is 13 amino acids. From germline, CDR1 is MDHEN and CDR2 SYDVKM. The V gene lost 8 bases and the J gene lost 5 bases, with 15 bases spanning the gap.

This clone was counted between two and nine times. V gene TRBV18 combines with J gene TRBJ1-2, with a tentative D call TRBD1 (5 bases). Germline CDR1 is KGHSH and CDR2 is LQKENI. This CDR3 region has 13 residues. V lost 2 bases and J 5 bases, leaving 9 bases between the germline ends. In nucleotides, the CDR3 is TGTGCCAGCTCACCAAGCCGGACATATGGCTACACCTTC. This translates into CASSPSRTYGYTF.

V is TRBV5-1 and J is TRBJ2-1; 8 bases align to TRBD2. There are 14 residues in the CDR3. Trimming at V came to 1 base and at J to 7 bases, leaving 4 bases not matched to a gene. The germline V gene has CDR1 SGHRS and CDR2 YFSETQ. The DNA for the CDR3 is TGCGCCAGCAGCTTGATAGCGGGGTCGAATGAGCAGTTCTTC. Amino acids: CASSLIAGSNEQFF.

The chain employs TRBV6-6 and TRBJ1-4; D remains unclear. The CDR3 runs to 11 residues. Trimming cost V 7 bases and J 5 bases, with 5 bases left between them. CDR1 and CDR2 from the germline V gene are MNHNY and SVGAGI (reference sequence). Here the CDR3 reads CASTRNEKLFF. The CDR3 DNA sequence: TGTGCCAGCACTAGAAATGAAAAACTGTTTTTT.

The chain is built from TRBV2 and TRBJ1-2; possible D gene TRBD1, 5 bases. Germline assignment: CDR1 SNHLY and CDR2 FYNNEI. The CDR3 consists of 15 residues. V lost 5 bases and J 8 bases, leaving 21 bases between the germline ends. The CDR3 region is CASSLSGRELGGYTF. CDR3 in DNA: TGTGCCAGCAGTCTCTCGGGCAGGGAACTTGGAGGCTACACCTTC.

This chain joins TRBV7-2 and TRBJ1-1, with D perhaps matching TRBD1 (6 bases). The CDR3 length is 15 residues. Per germline, CDR1 SGHTA and CDR2 FQGNSA. Trimming removed 3 bases at V and 4 bases at J, with 15 bases between. Written as DNA, the CDR3 is TGTGCCAGCAGCTTGGCCCCAGGGGCGCGCACTGAAGCTTTCTTT. Translation: CASSLAPGARTEAFF.

This chain links TRBV5-4 with TRBJ2-3; 8 bases are shared with TRBD1. The ends lost 4 bases at V and 0 bases at J; junction bases unmatched: 4. The CDR3 has 15 residues. In germline, CDR1 is SGHNT, CDR2 YYREEE (reference sequence). In DNA form, the CDR3 reads TGTGCCAGCAGCCGTCGACAGGGGAGCACAGATACGCAGTATTTT. Residues: CASSRRQGSTDTQYF. The complete variable domain, with remaining parts taken from reference TRBV5-4 and TRBJ2-3, reads ETGVTQSPTHLIKTRGQQVTLRCSSQSGHNTVSWYQQALGQGPQFIFQYYREEENGRGNFPPRFSGLQFPNYSSELNVNALELDDSALYLCASSRRQGSTDTQYFGPGTRLTVL.